The following is a T cell receptor beta chain sequence with its context. These data belong to a study of blood T cell repertoires in COVID-19. Looking at the study overall: PBMCs, B-cell-depleted T cells, or T cells provided the cDNA or gDNA that made up the material.

The CDR3 has 15 residues. Germline assignment: CDR1 SGHRS and CDR2 YFSETQ. V dropped 5 bases and J dropped 4; count of bases not matched to a gene: 8. Per the study methods: From reference gene primer amplification, estimates of nucleated cell counts were derived. Sequencing used immunoSEQ multiplex PCR; TCRdb keeps in-frame clones, though not all of them. The V and J calls and the clone size are those of that table, but D and trimming were determined from the DNA. Among approximately 170,000 clones, about 90% were seen once, and the ten largest hold roughly 4%. This receptor was identified in a woman between 65 and 79 years old with acute or convalescent COVID-19. Sequencing used peripheral blood. The chain has TRBV5-1 and TRBJ2-3; the match to TRBD2 covers 9 bases. For the CDR3, the DNA is TGCGCCAGCAGTTACACCGCGGGAGGGCCAGATACGCAGTATTTT. It translates to CASSYTAGGPDTQYF.